Described below is a single T cell receptor beta chain sequence and its context. Its target is unknown. The CDR3 runs to 15 residues. CDR1 SGHNT and CDR2 YENEEA come from the germline V gene. V was cut by 5 bases and J by 8 bases, with 18 bases left in between. This sample was taken from a study of T cell responses to AZD1222 COVID-19 vaccine. Second-dose groups at about 4 or about 12 weeks were pooled. Notes on the study in general: Clonal diversity was possibly underestimated; the donors were predominantly white British and more often female. Recipients of AZD1222 seropositive at baseline numbered only five or six. An increase in Spike-specific TCR breadth and depth was observed after two AZD1222 doses.

Produced via immunoSEQ multiplex PCR; TCRdb's table is partial and in-frame only. The sample carries approximately 140,000 clones, under 95% recorded once. The chain uses TRBV11-3 and TRBJ1-4; D is ambiguous. The TCR comes from an adult who received the AZD1222 COVID-19 vaccine. Specimen: peripheral blood, collected 28 days after the second AZD1222 dose. DNA for the CDR3: TGTGCCAGCAGCCCTCTCGCCGGGGTAGGGGAAAAACTGTTTTTT. It yields the protein CASSPLAGVGEKLFF.